This T cell receptor (beta chain) was captured in a study of blood T cell repertoires in COVID-19. Deletions cut 0 bases from V and 0 bases from J, with 4 bases between. CDR3 size: 13 residues. CDR1 is SGHRS, CDR2 YFSETQ, per germline. Some clones are missing from TCRdb's copy, which holds only in-frame ones; the method was immunoSEQ multiplex PCR. This sample has approximately 70,000 clones, with around 80% found just once. The V gene is TRBV5-1, the J gene TRBJ2-7; no clear D gene. The source is a man aged 55 to 70 with active or convalescent COVID-19. Sequenced: peripheral blood. The CDR3 spells CASSLDNSYEQYF. The CDR3 nucleotides read TGCGCCAGCAGCTTGGACAACTCCTACGAGCAGTACTTC.